One and the same sample provided the 23 T cell receptor beta chains below, sequenced in a study of T cell responses to AZD1222 COVID-19 vaccine. Method: immunoSEQ multiplex PCR; TCRdb's copy keeps in-frame clones and lacks some. The sample holds tens of thousands of clones, 82% seen once. Here the sequenced sample was peripheral blood, taken on day 0 of AZD1222 vaccination. The receptors come from an adult in good health.

This clone was seen once. The chain uses TRBV15 and TRBJ1-6, with 8 bases aligning to TRBD1. The CDR3 has 17 residues. Germline V gene sequence: CDR1 LNHNV, CDR2 YYDKDF (reference sequence). V shed 0 bases, J shed 5 bases, and the junction held 6 bases outside the gene matches. Written as DNA, the CDR3 is TGTGCCACCAGCAGAGACAGGGGGCTTGGAAATAATTCACCCCTCCACTTT. Its protein product is CATSRDRGLGNNSPLHF. Together with reference TRBV15 and TRBJ1-6, the CDR3 gives the full variable domain: DAMVIQNPRYQVTQFGKPVTLSCSQTLNHNVMYWYQQKSSQAPKLLFHYYDKDFNNEADTPDNFQSRRPNTSFCFLDIRSPGLGDTAMYLCATSRDRGLGNNSPLHFGNGTRLTVT.

This chain connects TRBV3-1 (or the pseudogene TRBV3-2) to TRBJ1-1; D uncertain. Deletions cut 7 bases from V and 1 base from J, with 19 bases between. Per germline, CDR1 LGHDT and CDR2 YNNKEL (reference sequence). The CDR3 is made up of 16 amino acids. CDR3 nucleotides: TGTGCCAGCAAGTCCCCCAGAGAAGGGAGGAACACTGAAGCTTTCTTT. This translates into CASKSPREGRNTEAFF.

The gene calls are TRBV5-1 and TRBJ2-6, with D perhaps given as TRBD1 or TRBD2 (5 bases each). Germline V gives CDR1 SGHRS, CDR2 YFSETQ. The CDR3 has 17 residues. Trimming stripped 2 bases from V and 2 bases from J, with 14 bases between. The CDR3 DNA sequence: TGCGCCAGCAGCTTCGTCAGGGAGACCGCTGGGGCCAACGTCCTGACTTTC. Its protein product is CASSFVRETAGANVLTF. Full variable domain (missing parts from reference TRBV5-1 and TRBJ2-6): KAGVTQTPRYLIKTRGQQVTLSCSPISGHRSVSWYQQTPGQGLQFLFEYFSETQRNKGNFPGRFSGRQFSNSRSEMNVSTLELGDSALYLCASSFVRETAGANVLTFGAGSRLTVL.

The V call is TRBV9, the J call TRBJ2-7; 10 bases align to TRBD1. From germline, CDR1 is SGDLS and CDR2 YYNGEE. This CDR3 has 14 residues. V shed 3 bases and J 6 bases; nucleotides not matched to a gene: 6. DNA of the CDR3: TGTGCCAGCAGCGGGGGACAGGGGTCGGTCGAGCAGTACTTC. Translated: CASSGGQGSVEQYF.

The chain links TRBV14 to TRBJ1-1, with D possibly matching TRBD1 (5 bases). Trimming shortened V by 3 bases and J by 1 base, and 12 bases separated the two germline ends. The CDR3 consists of 15 residues. Germline values: CDR1 SGHDN, CDR2 FVKESK. CDR3 protein: CASSQTGLPNTEAFF. CDR3 nucleotide sequence: TGTGCCAGCAGCCAGACGGGACTGCCGAACACTGAAGCTTTCTTT.

The CDR3 sequence is CASSEGARAYNSPLHF. CDR3 sequence (DNA): TGTGCCAGCAGTGAAGGGGCCAGGGCGTACAATTCACCCCTCCACTTT. The rearrangement joins TRBV6-1 to TRBJ1-6; possibly TRBD1 for D (5 bases). Germline V gene sequence: CDR1 MNHNS, CDR2 SASEGT. V was trimmed by 1 base and J by 7 bases, leaving 14 bases between them. There are 16 residues in the CDR3.

V is TRBV30 and J is TRBJ1-3; D is undetermined. The V end lost 3 bases, the J end lost 4 bases, and 10 bases lay between the germline ends. The CDR3 sequence is 13 residues long. Germline V gives CDR1 GTSNPN, CDR2 SVGIG (reference sequence). This CDR3 is CAWRGLGGNTIYF. The CDR3 nucleotides read TGTGCCTGGAGGGGCTTGGGGGGAAACACCATATATTTT.

This chain links TRBV20-1 with TRBJ1-5; TRBD1 might be the D (5 bases). The CDR3 has 13 residues. Trimming removed 3 bases at V and 11 bases at J, with 17 bases between. Germline V CDR1 and CDR2: DFQATT, SNEGSKA (reference sequence). CDR3 protein: CSASEGTGLAQHF. The CDR3 DNA reads as TGCAGTGCTAGTGAGGGGACGGGTCTGGCCCAGCATTTT.

This chain joins TRBV7-9 and TRBJ2-7, with a tentative D call TRBD2 (6 bases). CDR1 is SEHNR, CDR2 FQNEAQ, per germline (reference sequence). The CDR3 loop spans 16 amino acids. The V and J ends lost 1 base and 0 bases respectively, with 13 bases between them. The DNA for the CDR3 is TGTGCCAGCAGCTTAGTTGGGGGGTCGAGCTCCTACGAGCAGTACTTC. Protein: CASSLVGGSSSYEQYF.

This clone came up a few times. The chain carries TRBV7-9 and TRBJ2-7; 8 bases fit TRBD1. Germline V gene lookup returns CDR1 SEHNR and CDR2 FQNEAQ (reference sequence). The CDR3 has 13 residues. V shed 2 bases, J shed 6 bases, and the junction held 3 bases outside the gene matches. The CDR3 DNA sequence: TGTGCCAGCAGCTTATCGCAGGGGGCCGAGCAGTACTTC. It encodes CASSLSQGAEQYF.

This clone has more than one count but fewer than ten. The chain combines TRBV13 with TRBJ2-3; weak D call: TRBD2 (6 bases). The germline V gene encodes CDR1 PRHDT and CDR2 FYEKMQ (reference sequence). Trimming took 1 base from V and 1 from J, leaving 12 bases between them. There are 16 residues in the CDR3. The CDR3 region has the DNA TGTGCCAGCAGCTTAGTGGGCAGGGAGGGCACAGATACGCAGTATTTT. Protein: CASSLVGREGTDTQYF. The full variable domain, in which reference TRBV13 and TRBJ2-3 provide the parts outside the CDR3, is AAGVIQSPRHLIKEKRETATLKCYPIPRHDTVYWYQQGPGQDPQFLISFYEKMQSDKGSIPDRFSAQQFSDYHSELNMSSLELGDSALYFCASSLVGREGTDTQYFGPGTRLTVL.

The CDR3 loop is CASSPGLAGQITDTQYF. The DNA for the CDR3 is TGCGCCAGCAGCCCCGGACTAGCGGGGCAGATCACAGATACGCAGTATTTT. This sequence joins TRBV5-1 and TRBJ2-3, with TRBD2 matching over 12 bases. CDR1 is SGHRS and CDR2 is YFSETQ in the germline V gene. Trimming cost V 4 bases and J 2 bases; bases outside gene matches: 8. The length of the CDR3 is 17 residues.

In this sample, this clone turned up once. J is TRBJ1-6 and V is TRBV5-6, with D possibly matching TRBD1 (6 bases). The CDR3 extends over 13 amino acids. With 7 bases removed from V and 7 bases from J, the gap between germline ends came to 12 bases. Germline V lookup: CDR1 SGHDT, CDR2 YYEEEE. CDR3 DNA: TGTGCCAGCGCAGGACAGACGAATTCACCCCTCCACTTT. Encoded protein: CASAGQTNSPLHF.

This clone is a singleton in its sample. The DNA for the CDR3 is TGTGCCAGCAGTTTCGGGCGGGGCAGGAGAGAGCAGTACTTC. Translation: CASSFGRGRREQYF. The chain couples TRBV27 to TRBJ2-7; weak D call: TRBD2 (6 bases). The V end lost 3 bases, the J end lost 7 bases, and 16 bases lay between the germline ends. The CDR3 covers 14 residues. The germline CDR1 and CDR2 sequences are MNHEY and SMNVEV (reference sequence).

The chain combines TRBV3-1 (or the pseudogene TRBV3-2) with TRBJ1-6; D unresolved. The length of the CDR3 is 14 residues. Germline V lookup: CDR1 LGHDT, CDR2 YNNKEL (reference sequence). Trimming left V 0 bases short and J 7 bases short, with 7 bases between. The CDR3 sequence: CASSQETVNSPLHF. The DNA for the CDR3 is TGTGCCAGCAGCCAAGAAACAGTAAATTCACCCCTCCACTTT.

This clone was seen a single time. V gene TRBV6-5 combines with J gene TRBJ2-1, with D perhaps TRBD1 (6 bases). V lost 7 bases and J 4 bases, leaving 11 bases between the germline ends. This CDR3 is 13 amino acids long. Germline V CDR1 and CDR2: MNHEY, SVGAGI. This chain's CDR3 is CASTGDTYNEQFF. CDR3 nucleotide sequence: TGTGCCAGCACCGGGGACACTTACAATGAGCAGTTCTTC.

The gene calls are TRBV7-2 and TRBJ2-5, with 7 bases matching TRBD1. The germline V gene has CDR1 SGHTA and CDR2 FQGNSA. V shed 1 base, J shed 5 bases, and the junction held 10 bases outside the gene matches. The CDR3 contains 16 residues. CDR3 sequence (DNA): TGTGCCAGCAGCTTAGGGTCAGGGGGTAGGTTGGAGACCCAGTACTTC. Translating it yields CASSLGSGGRLETQYF.

The chain combines TRBV6-5 with TRBJ1-5, with TRBD1 matching 7 bases. Unmatched junction bases numbered 8, after V lost 2 bases and J lost 4 bases. The CDR3 has 16 residues. Germline CDR1 is MNHEY and CDR2 is SVGAGI. In DNA, the CDR3 is TGTGCCAGCAGTTACCCCGACAGGGTCGGTAATCAGCCCCAGCATTTT. Its translation: CASSYPDRVGNQPQHF.

CDR3 sequence: CASRADRGLGYTF. The DNA of the CDR3 is TGTGCCAGCAGGGCCGACAGGGGGCTTGGCTACACCTTC. V is TRBV2 and J is TRBJ1-2; TRBD1 matches 10 bases. V shed 6 bases and J 7 bases; nucleotides not matched to a gene: 5. The CDR3 has 13 residues. The germline V gene encodes CDR1 SNHLY and CDR2 FYNNEI.

This rearrangement joins TRBV2 to TRBJ1-1; D gene unclear. The CDR3 runs to 13 residues. In germline, CDR1 is SNHLY, CDR2 FYNNEI. V dropped 7 bases and J dropped 2 bases, with 11 bases sitting between them. The CDR3 sequence: CASKFEPNTEAFF. The DNA for the CDR3 is TGTGCCAGCAAATTCGAACCTAACACTGAAGCTTTCTTT.

This chain uses TRBV24-1 with TRBJ1-2; D is perhaps TRBD1 (5 bases). V shed 2 bases and J shed 2 bases, with 11 bases lying between them. In germline, CDR1 is KGHDR, CDR2 SFDVKD. This CDR3 is built from 15 residues. The CDR3 sequence: CATSDSGARNYGYTF. As DNA, the CDR3 is TGTGCCACCAGTGATTCTGGGGCGCGAAACTATGGCTACACCTTC.

This clone was observed once. This sequence joins TRBV29-1 and TRBJ1-1; TRBD1 matches 9 bases. After removal of 7 bases from V and 0 bases from J, the junction contained 6 bases not matched to a gene. Germline CDR1 and CDR2: SQVTM and ANQGSEA. The CDR3 loop spans 14 amino acids. CDR3 DNA: TGCAGCGCCCACAGGGGGCAGGTGAACACTGAAGCTTTCTTT. Translating it yields CSAHRGQVNTEAFF.

V gene TRBV7-2 combines with J gene TRBJ1-1, with TRBD1 as a possible D gene (5 bases). Germline assignment: CDR1 SGHTA and CDR2 FQGNSA. The ends were cut back, 5 bases at V and 2 bases at J, with 12 bases in the middle. The length of the CDR3 is 14 residues. Written as DNA, the CDR3 is TGTGCCAGCAGCCCGGGACCGACAAACACTGAAGCTTTCTTT. Translated: CASSPGPTNTEAFF.